A selection of T cell receptor beta chains follows, all from one sample in a study of molecular identifiers for immune sequencing clone quantification. TCRdb independently ran MiXCR on the PCR reads; one entry per CDR3 protein. The sample carries about 640,000 distinct CDR3 sequences, nearly 20% recorded once. The sample taken for sequencing was naive CD8+ T cells from blood, with Jurkat cell RNA spiked in. The receptors come from a human donor in good health. Some libraries in this study had Jurkat cell RNA spiked in. CDR3s include the opening cysteine and the closing phenylalanine or tryptophan. The order of the fields is V gene, clone size, D gene, J gene, CDR3 DNA, CDR3 protein. The D gene is left open where the match is weak. Size values are once, few and many counts, or a class for expanded clones, and some rows have none.

TRBV4-1	many	NA	TRBJ1-5	TGCGCCAGCAGCCAAGATCAATGGGTCAACGGCAATCAGCCCCAGCATTTT	CASSQDQWVNGNQPQHF
TRBV7-9	few	NA	TRBJ1-4	TGTGCCAGCAGTTCCTACCGCGGGGGGTTTAATGAAAAACTGTTTTTT	CASSSYRGGFNEKLFF
TRBV29-1	many	TRBD2	TRBJ2-1	TGCAGCGCAGAAGCGCTTCTAGCGGGGACCTACAATGAGCAGTTCTTC	CSAEALLAGTYNEQFF
TRBV30	NA	NA	TRBJ1-3	TGTGCCTGGAGTACGGGTAGCTCTGGAAACACCATATATTTT	CAWSTGSSGNTIYF
TRBV4-3	many	TRBD2	TRBJ2-1	TGCGCCAGCAGCCAAGATCTAGCGGGAGGGCCGGGTAATGAGCAGTTCTTC	CASSQDLAGGPGNEQFF
TRBV15	many	NA	TRBJ2-3	TGTGCCACCAGCAGAGATTCGGAGACGCAGTATTTT	CATSRDSETQYF
TRBV15	many	NA	TRBJ2-3	TGTGCCACCAGCAGAGATCTGAGGGCGCGAGATACGCAGTATTTT	CATSRDLRARDTQYF
TRBV27	NA	NA	TRBJ1-1	TGTGCCAGCAGATCGGGGTGGACTGAAGCTTTCTTT	CASRSGWTEAFF
TRBV7-9	many	NA	TRBJ1-5	TGTGCCAGCAGCTCGGGGATTAGCAATCAGCCCCAGCATTTT	CASSSGISNQPQHF
TRBV4-3	many	TRBD1	TRBJ2-7	TGTGCCAGCAGCCAAGGGACAGGTCTTTACGAGCAGTACTTC	CASSQGTGLYEQYF
TRBV29-1	many	NA	TRBJ2-7	TGCAGCGTTGAAGCAGCTGGTGACTACGAGCAGTACTTC	CSVEAAGDYEQYF
TRBV20-1	NA	TRBD2	TRBJ2-5	TGCAGTGCCCAGGTTGGACTAGTAGCTGAGACCCAGTACTTC	CSAQVGLVAETQYF
TRBV20-1	NA	NA	TRBJ2-1	TGCAGTGCTAGAGATCTGGCAGAACTACAGGTGGGGCAGTTCTTC	CSARDLAELQVGQFF
TRBV19	many	TRBD2	TRBJ2-1	TGTGCCAGTAACCCGACTAGCGACTTGTACAATGAGCAGTTCTTC	CASNPTSDLYNEQFF
TRBV4-1	many	NA	TRBJ1-5	TGCGCCAGCAGCCAAATTACAGGTAATCAGCCCCAGCATTTT	CASSQITGNQPQHF
TRBV7-8	many	NA	TRBJ2-1	TGTGCCAGCAGGGGGGGAGTGAGCTCCTACAATGAGCAGTTCTTC	CASRGGVSSYNEQFF
TRBV27	many	NA	TRBJ1-6	TGTGCCAGCAGTTTGGTCTCCTATAATTCACCCCTCCACTTT	CASSLVSYNSPLHF
TRBV12-3/TRBV12-4	many	NA	TRBJ1-1	TGTGCCAGCAGTTGGAGTGGGGGTGGAACTGAAGCTTTCTTT	CASSWSGGGTEAFF
TRBV6-1	many	TRBD1	TRBJ2-7	TGTGCCAGCAGTGTACGGGACAGGGGGGACGAGTACGAGCAGTACTTC	CASSVRDRGDEYEQYF
TRBV7-6	many	NA	TRBJ1-3	TGTGCCAGCAGCTCAATTCTGGGAAACACCATATATTTT	CASSSILGNTIYF
TRBV30	many	TRBD2	TRBJ2-1	TGTGCCTGGCTAAGCCGGGAGGGCCATCCTTTCTTC	CAWLSREGHPFF
TRBV3-1	NA	NA	TRBJ1-4	TGTGCCAGCAGCCAAGAAGGCAGGGTTAATGAAAAACTGTTTTTT	CASSQEGRVNEKLFF
TRBV30	NA	TRBD1	TRBJ1-1	TGTGCCTGGAGGACCGGGACAGGGACTGAAGCTTTCTTT	CAWRTGTGTEAFF
TRBV7-6	NA	NA	TRBJ2-5	TGTGCCAGCAACTTTCTAACGGACCAAGAGACCCAGTACTTC	CASNFLTDQETQYF
TRBV6-2/TRBV6-3	NA	TRBD2	TRBJ2-1	TGTGCCAGCAGTTACGGTAGCGGGAGCCATCCTGACAATGAGCAGTTCTTC	CASSYGSGSHPDNEQFF
TRBV12-3/TRBV12-4	few	NA	TRBJ1-1	TGTGCCAGCAGTCCCACAGGGTTGGGTGAAGCTTTCTTT	CASSPTGLGEAFF
TRBV4-3	NA	TRBD1	TRBJ1-1	TGCGCCAGCAGCCAAGTACAGGGGGCGGAAGCTTTCTTT	CASSQVQGAEAFF
TRBV7-9	many	NA	TRBJ2-5	TGTGCCAGCACCATGCTGGAAGAGACCCAGTACTTC	CASTMLEETQYF
TRBV12-3/TRBV12-4	many	NA	TRBJ1-1	TGTGCCAGCAGCTTAGCCTGGGGGACTGAAGCTTTCTTT	CASSLAWGTEAFF
TRBV5-4	many	NA	TRBJ2-7	TGTGCCAGCAGCTTGGAAGGGTATTACTCCTACGAGCAGTACTTC	CASSLEGYYSYEQYF
TRBV20-1	many	TRBD1	TRBJ2-2	TGCAGTGCTACTGGGACAGGGGTAGCCGGGGAGCTGTTTTTT	CSATGTGVAGELFF
TRBV6-5	many	NA	TRBJ2-3	TGTGCCAGCACCAAAGGGGGGTCAGATACGCAGTATTTT	CASTKGGSDTQYF
TRBV6-5	many	NA	TRBJ2-7	TGTGCCAGCAGTTACTCGAGGTGGTTAGGCTACGAGCAGTACTTC	CASSYSRWLGYEQYF
TRBV19	many	NA	TRBJ1-2	TGTGCCAGTAGTCATACAGGGAAGAATGGCTACACCTTC	CASSHTGKNGYTF
TRBV7-9	many	NA	TRBJ2-4	TGTGCCAGCAGCCCGGGACCCTTGATTCTAGCCAAAAACATTCAGTACTTC	CASSPGPLILAKNIQYF
TRBV9	many	NA	TRBJ2-3	TGTGCCAGCAGTGCCCCGGGGGCGGGGTTCACAGATACGCAGTATTTT	CASSAPGAGFTDTQYF
TRBV4-1	many	NA	TRBJ1-6	TGCGCCAGCAGCCAAAATAGCAGTCCCTCCTATAATTCACCCCTCCACTTT	CASSQNSSPSYNSPLHF
TRBV27	NA	NA	TRBJ1-1	TGTGCCAGCAGTTTATCTGCCCCGACAGCGAACACTGAAGCTTTCTTT	CASSLSAPTANTEAFF
TRBV7-9	many	NA	TRBJ2-7	TGTGCCAGCAGCTCTCCGACAGCCCGGTACGAGCAGTACTTC	CASSSPTARYEQYF
TRBV29-1	many	NA	TRBJ1-1	TGCAGCGTTGGAGGGCTGGGGACTGAAGCTTTCTTT	CSVGGLGTEAFF
TRBV7-9	many	NA	TRBJ2-7	TGTGCCAGCAGCTCAGAAGAGTACGAGCAGTACTTC	CASSSEEYEQYF
TRBV19	many	TRBD2	TRBJ2-3	TGTGCCAGTAGACCCCGCGCGGGGGTGATCCCAGATACGCAGTATTTT	CASRPRAGVIPDTQYF
TRBV27	few	TRBD2	TRBJ2-1	TGTGCCAGCAGTTCCGGCCCCTTTTTGGAGCGGGGGCGACCCCCCGGGAAAAATGAGCAGTTCTTC	CASSSGPFLERGRPPGKNEQFF
TRBV6-6	NA	NA	TRBJ1-4	TGTGCCAGCAGTTCACAGGGTTCCAATGAAAAACTGTTTTTT	CASSSQGSNEKLFF
TRBV10-3	many	NA	TRBJ2-7	TGTGCCATCAGTGAAGAGGGAGTGAGCTCCTACGAGCAGTACTTC	CAISEEGVSSYEQYF
TRBV28	many	TRBD1	TRBJ1-5	TGTGCCAGCAGTTTCTCTCCGGGACAGCGATTCCCAAATCAGCCCCAGCATTTT	CASSFSPGQRFPNQPQHF
TRBV12-3/TRBV12-4	many	TRBD2	TRBJ2-3	TGTGCCAGCAGTTTATTCCTAGCGGGGGGGTTGGTCACAGATACGCAGTATTTT	CASSLFLAGGLVTDTQYF
TRBV7-8	many	NA	TRBJ1-3	TGTGCCAGCAGAAGAGGGGGGGGAAACACCATATATTTT	CASRRGGGNTIYF
TRBV7-2	many	TRBD1	TRBJ1-1	TGTGCCAGCAACCCAGGGGGAGTCGAAGCTTTCTTT	CASNPGGVEAFF
TRBV12-3/TRBV12-4	many	TRBD2	TRBJ2-3	TGTGCCAGCAGTTACGGGGTTGCGGCGGGGGGGGGGGCAGATACGCAGTATTTT	CASSYGVAAGGGADTQYF
TRBV7-9	many	TRBD2	TRBJ2-5	TGTGCCAGCAGCTCGGGACTAGAGGCGGGAGAGACCCAGTACTTC	CASSSGLEAGETQYF
TRBV5-4	few	TRBD2	TRBJ2-7	TGTGCCAGCAGCTTTGCGGGAGTGGACGAGCAGTACTTC	CASSFAGVDEQYF
TRBV14	many	TRBD2	TRBJ2-3	TGTGCCAGCAGCCAAGGTCGGCTAGCGGGCGCAAATACGCAGTATTTT	CASSQGRLAGANTQYF
TRBV4-3	many	TRBD1	TRBJ2-7	TGCGCCAGCAGCCAAGACAGGGGGCACGGTTACGAGCAGTACTTC	CASSQDRGHGYEQYF
TRBV30	many	NA	TRBJ2-1	TGTGCCTGGAGTGTAGTTCCATCGTGGGGGGGGCCGGTCGGTGAGCAGTTCTTC	CAWSVVPSWGGPVGEQFF
TRBV15	many	NA	TRBJ1-5	TGTGCCACCAGCAGAAGGGCCGGGCAGCCCCAGCATTTT	CATSRRAGQPQHF
TRBV12-3/TRBV12-4	NA	NA	TRBJ1-2	TGTGCCGGCAGTTTAGGAGATGGCTACACCTTC	CAGSLGDGYTF
TRBV4-1	many	TRBD1	TRBJ1-1	TGCGCCAGCAGCCAAGAAATAACAGGGGATACTGAAGCTTTCTTT	CASSQEITGDTEAFF
TRBV4-1	many	TRBD1	TRBJ1-5	TGCGCCAGCAGCATTCGACAGGGAGCAAATCAGCCCCAGCATTTT	CASSIRQGANQPQHF
TRBV3-1	NA	TRBD2	TRBJ2-7	TGTGCCAGCAGCCATGTCATTCTAGCGGGAGTCCCGTACGAGCAGTACTTC	CASSHVILAGVPYEQYF